One sample yielded the 8 T cell receptor beta chains listed below, sequenced in a study of T cell repertoires in ileal Crohn's disease. Generated by immunoSEQ multiplex PCR, the TCRdb table keeps only in-frame clones and is missing some. Of some 3,500 clones listed, 85% to 95% were seen once; the top ten hold roughly 3%. Time point specified: inflamed ileum from the surgical specimen. Source material: ileal tissue. These receptors originate from an adult with Crohn's disease.

V gene TRBV5-1 combines with J gene TRBJ2-6, with TRBD2 identical over 8 bases. The CDR3 length is 17 residues. V gave up 4 bases and J gave up 4 bases; unmatched junction bases: 10. Looked up from germline, CDR1 is SGHRS and CDR2 is YFSETQ. The CDR3 DNA follows: TGCGCCAGCAGCCCATCCGCGGGAGGAGGAGGGGCCAACGTCCTGACTTTC. Translation: CASSPSAGGGGANVLTF.

The chain is built from TRBV7-6 and TRBJ2-7; D may be TRBD1 (5 bases). The CDR3 loop spans 14 amino acids. Germline CDR1 SGHVS, CDR2 FNYEAQ. Trimming removed 3 bases from V and 3 bases from J, with 12 bases in between. The CDR3 region has the DNA TGTGCCAGCAGCTTTGGGGCAGCCAACTACGAGCAGTACTTC. Translated: CASSFGAANYEQYF.

The rearrangement joins TRBV2 to TRBJ2-3; 11 bases agree with TRBD1. The CDR3 totals 14 residues. The germline V gene encodes CDR1 SNHLY and CDR2 FYNNEI. The V gene end was trimmed by 7 bases and the J gene end by 4 bases; junction bases not matched to a gene: 4. The CDR3 DNA sequence: TGTGCCAGCACTTGGACAGGGGGCGCAGATACGCAGTATTTT. Protein product: CASTWTGGADTQYF.

The rearrangement uses TRBV4-2 and TRBJ1-6; the D gene is possibly TRBD1 (6 bases). The CDR3 spans 13 residues. Trimming stripped 7 bases from V and 9 bases from J, with 13 bases between. The germline V gene has CDR1 LGHNA and CDR2 YNFKEQ. CDR3 sequence (DNA): TGTGCCAGCACCTTCAGGGGTGCTTCACCCCTCCACTTT. Translated: CASTFRGASPLHF.

This clone has a single count. The chain links TRBV15 to TRBJ2-1, with 11 bases identical to TRBD2. The trim removed 3 bases at V and 5 bases at J, leaving 6 bases unmatched. The CDR3 runs 16 residues. From germline, CDR1 is LNHNV and CDR2 YYDKDF (reference sequence). CDR3 sequence reads: CATSRGGSGRDNEQFF. CDR3 sequence (DNA): TGTGCCACCAGCAGGGGGGGTAGCGGGAGGGACAATGAGCAGTTCTTC.

The V and J genes are TRBV5-5 and TRBJ1-2; tentatively, D is TRBD1 (6 bases). The CDR3 runs 14 residues. V lost 4 bases and J lost 4, with 14 bases in between. The V gene's germline CDR1 is SGHKS and CDR2 YYEKEE (reference sequence). CDR3 protein: CASSPEGRGYGYTF. CDR3 bases: TGTGCCAGCAGCCCCGAGGGCAGGGGCTATGGCTACACCTTC.

The chain links TRBV27 to TRBJ2-4; tentative D call: TRBD1 (5 bases). Germline V CDR1 and CDR2: MNHEY, SMNVEV (reference sequence). The V end was cut by 2 bases, the J end by 1 base, with 12 bases between. The length of the CDR3 is 16 residues. The DNA of the CDR3 is TGTGCCAGCAGTTTACTAGGGGCTCAGGCCAAAAACATTCAGTACTTC. This sequence encodes CASSLLGAQAKNIQYF.

CDR3 DNA: TGTGCCAGCAGTTGGACAGGGACAAGGGCTGGCTACACCTTC. It is translated as CASSWTGTRAGYTF. V usage is TRBV6-6 and J usage is TRBJ1-2; 8 nucleotides align to TRBD1. The J segment lost 7 bases and the V segment lost 4 bases, leaving 8 bases of the junction unmatched. The germline V gene has CDR1 MNHNY and CDR2 SVGAGI (reference sequence). This CDR3 is 14 amino acids long.